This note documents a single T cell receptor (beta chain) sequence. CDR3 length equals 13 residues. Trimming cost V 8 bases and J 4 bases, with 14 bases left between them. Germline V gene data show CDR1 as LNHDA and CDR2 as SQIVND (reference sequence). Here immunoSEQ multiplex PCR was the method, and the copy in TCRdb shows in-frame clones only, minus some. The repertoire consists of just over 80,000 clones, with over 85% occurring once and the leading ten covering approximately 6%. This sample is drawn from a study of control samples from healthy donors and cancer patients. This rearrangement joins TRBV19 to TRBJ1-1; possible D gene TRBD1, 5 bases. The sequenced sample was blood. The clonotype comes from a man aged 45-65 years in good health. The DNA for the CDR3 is TGTGCCAGTCGTAGGCCCGGGGCCACTGAAGCTTTCTTT. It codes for CASRRPGATEAFF.